A single T cell receptor beta chain is shown here with its context. The V gene lost 7 bases and the J gene lost 1 base, with 16 bases spanning the gap. This CDR3 is 15 amino acids long. CDR1 is SGHTA, CDR2 FQGNSA, per germline. These data belong to a study of blood T cell repertoires in COVID-19. In the study overall: From the United States, Italy and Spain came samples of acute and convalescent COVID-19. The analysed material was cDNA or gDNA that came from T cells, B-cell-depleted T cells, or PBMCs.

Study processing details: The authors estimated nucleated cell counts from reference gene primer amplification. Assay: immunoSEQ multiplex PCR; the TCRdb copy retains only in-frame clones and omits some. Clone size and the V and J calls come from that table; the DNA yielded D and trimming. The sample yields 55,000 or so clones, roughly four fifths seen once. The sample taken for sequencing was peripheral blood. This TCR derives from a human donor in a cohort sampled during active or convalescent COVID-19. The V gene is TRBV7-2, the J gene TRBJ1-1; D may be TRBD1 (5 bases). CDR3 coding DNA: TGTGCCAGCAACCGGGGGTCAGCGGGGAACACTGAAGCTTTCTTT. Translated, it gives CASNRGSAGNTEAFF. The full variable domain, in which reference TRBV7-2 and TRBJ1-1 provide the parts outside the CDR3, is GAGVSQSPSNKVTEKGKDVELRCDPISGHTALYWYRQSLGQGLEFLIYFQGNSAPDKSGLPSDRFSAERTGGSVSTLTIQRTQQEDSAVYLCASNRGSAGNTEAFFGQGTRLTVV.